Shown below are 27 T cell receptor beta chains from a single sample sequenced in a study of identical twins. TCRdb itself ran the 5' RACE reads through MiXCR, one entry per CDR3 protein. The sample has under 500,000 distinct CDR3 sequences; roughly an eighth are singletons. The sample was also reused in another study, on yellow fever vaccine responses in identical twins.

Sequencing used CD4+ T cells sorted from blood. These receptors were collected from a woman in her late teens or twenties in good health.

The chain joins TRBV7-3 to TRBJ2-3; D is unresolved. The germline CDR1 and CDR2 sequences are SGHTA and FQGTGA. The length of the CDR3 is 15 residues. Trimming took off 0 bases at V and 3 bases at J, with 10 bases between the two ends. CDR3 region: CASSLTASRTDTQYF. The CDR3 DNA is TGTGCCAGCAGCTTAACCGCCTCTAGGACAGATACGCAGTATTTT.

This chain links TRBV25-1 with TRBJ2-3; D might be TRBD1 or TRBD2, each matching 6 bases. The germline V gene encodes CDR1 MGHDK and CDR2 SYGVNS. V was cut by 1 base and J by 3 bases, with 14 bases left in between. This CDR3 region has 16 residues. This chain's CDR3 is CASSEFRGQGTDTQYF. CDR3 in DNA: TGTGCCAGCAGTGAATTTCGGGGGCAGGGGACAGATACGCAGTATTTT.

V is TRBV5-4 and J is TRBJ2-7, with D unclear. Per the germline V gene, CDR1 is SGHNT and CDR2 is YYREEE (reference sequence). This CDR3 has 10 residues. V shed 8 bases and J shed 4 bases, with 7 bases lying between them. The CDR3 DNA sequence: TGTGCCAGAAACCCTTACGAGCAGTACTTC. Protein: CARNPYEQYF.

The J gene is TRBJ1-1, the V gene TRBV28; no clear D. The CDR3 extends over 14 amino acids. CDR1 is MDHEN, CDR2 SYDVKM, per germline. The ends were cut back, 5 bases at V and 0 bases at J, with 10 bases in the middle. CDR3 coding DNA: TGTGCCAGCAGTCTCGTGCTTCTGAACACTGAAGCTTTCTTT. Translating gives CASSLVLLNTEAFF.

This clonotype was detected many times. This chain connects TRBV6-5 to TRBJ2-7; D possibly corresponds to TRBD1 (6 bases). Deletions cut 0 bases from V and 2 bases from J, with 11 bases between. This CDR3 comprises 15 residues. Germline V CDR1 and CDR2: MNHEY, SVGAGI. The CDR3 region is CASSYSGGKTYEQYF. CDR3 bases: TGTGCCAGCAGTTACTCAGGGGGAAAAACCTACGAGCAGTACTTC.

V and J are TRBV5-1 and TRBJ2-7; 8 bases fit TRBD2. CDR3 size: 17 residues. The V segment lost 5 bases and the J segment 3 bases; nucleotides outside the gene matches: 16. CDR1 is SGHRS and CDR2 is YFSETQ in the germline V gene. DNA for the CDR3: TGCGCCAGCAGGGCAGGGAAGACTAGCGTACAGATCTACGAGCAGTACTTC. Its protein product is CASRAGKTSVQIYEQYF.

This clonotype was found many times. J is TRBJ2-3 and V is TRBV5-1; TRBD2 matches at 7 bases. V was clipped by 0 bases and J by 3 bases; unmatched bases: 1. Germline V gives CDR1 SGHRS, CDR2 YFSETQ. The CDR3 totals 14 residues. CDR3 sequence reads: CASSLDGGTDTQYF. The CDR3 DNA follows: TGCGCCAGCAGCTTGGACGGGGGGACAGATACGCAGTATTTT.

The table lists this clonotype with many counts. At one boundary the junction diverges from the germline segment, which might be a read error. The CDR3 loop is CANSLGRQETQYF. The CDR3 DNA sequence: TGTGCCAACAGCTTAGGACGACAAGAGACCCAGTACTTC. The chain has TRBV7-2 and TRBJ2-5; unclear D gene. Looked up from germline, CDR1 is SGHTA and CDR2 is FQGNSA. The CDR3 is 13 amino acids.

V and J are TRBV20-1 and TRBJ2-3, with a tentative D call TRBD1 (6 bases). The CDR3 consists of 16 residues. CDR1 DFQATT and CDR2 SNEGSKA come from the germline V gene (reference sequence). The germline V and J ends were trimmed by 5 bases and 0 bases, with 18 bases remaining between them. CDR3 nucleotides: TGCAGTGCTGGACAGCCTGAACAAGCTAGCACAGATACGCAGTATTTT. Translated: CSAGQPEQASTDTQYF.

The chain is built from TRBV20-1 and TRBJ2-7; D is possibly TRBD1 (6 bases). V dropped 6 bases and J dropped 6 bases, with 15 bases sitting between them. This CDR3 has 12 residues. The germline V gene has CDR1 DFQATT and CDR2 SNEGSKA (reference sequence). The CDR3 protein is CSASTGSGEQYF. For the CDR3, the DNA is TGCAGTGCATCAACAGGGAGTGGCGAGCAGTACTTC.

This clonotype was detected many times. Sequence at one end of the junction differs from germline and may be a read error. This chain uses TRBV12-3 or TRBV12-4 with TRBJ2-2; 8 nucleotides agree with TRBD1. The CDR3 spans 15 residues. In DNA form, the CDR3 reads TGTGCCAGCAGATTAGGACAGGGACGGGCCGGGGAGCTGTTTTTT. Encoded protein: CASRLGQGRAGELFF.

The J gene is TRBJ2-4, the V gene TRBV20-1; 11 positions match TRBD1. This CDR3 comprises 15 residues. V trimming: 5 bases; J trimming: 2 bases; junction bases outside the gene matches: 5. From germline, CDR1 is DFQATT and CDR2 SNEGSKA (reference sequence). The CDR3 loop is CSAYGQGASKNIQYF. CDR3 nucleotide sequence: TGCAGTGCTTATGGACAGGGGGCATCCAAAAACATTCAGTACTTC.

The chain couples TRBV19 to TRBJ1-5; D is perhaps TRBD1 (6 bases). V was cut by 3 bases and J by 6 bases, with 15 bases left in between. The germline V gene encodes CDR1 LNHDA and CDR2 SQIVND (reference sequence). CDR3 length equals 15 residues. The CDR3 DNA is TGTGCCAGTAGTATGGCCGTGGGGGGCGGTCAGCCCCAGCATTTT. Encoded protein: CASSMAVGGGQPQHF.

A single count supports this clonotype. The CDR3 loop reads CASSPGGRGANTGELFF. For the CDR3, the DNA is TGTGCCAGCAGCCCGGGGGGGAGGGGCGCGAACACCGGGGAGCTGTTTTTT. The rearrangement links TRBV5-4 to TRBJ2-2, with 8 bases matching TRBD2. The trim removed 4 bases at V and 0 bases at J, leaving 8 bases unmatched. Germline V gives CDR1 SGHNT, CDR2 YYREEE (reference sequence). The CDR3 is 17 residues long.

In its sample, this clonotype was seen a few times. This rearrangement joins TRBV12-3 or TRBV12-4 to TRBJ2-3, with D perhaps TRBD2 (6 bases). The CDR3 extends over 15 amino acids. V was clipped by 7 bases and J by 6 bases, with 20 bases between them. The CDR3 coding sequence is TGTGCCAGCACCCTCCAGGACTACGAAGTGGATACGCAGTATTTT. This encodes CASTLQDYEVDTQYF.

This clonotype was counted at least ten times. The J gene is TRBJ2-1, the V gene TRBV20-1; unclear D gene. V gave up 6 bases and J gave up 3 bases, with 9 bases separating them. Per germline, CDR1 DFQATT and CDR2 SNEGSKA (reference sequence). CDR3 length equals 12 residues. The CDR3 nucleotides are TGCAGTGCCGACGATCTCTACAATGAGCAGTTCTTC. It translates to CSADDLYNEQFF.

This clonotype came up a few times. The V gene is TRBV6-1, the J gene TRBJ2-7, with TRBD1 matching over 11 bases. With 6 bases clipped from V and 2 bases from J, the junction kept 6 bases outside the gene matches. Germline V CDR1 and CDR2: MNHNS, SASEGT. This CDR3 comprises 15 residues. The DNA for the CDR3 is TGTGCCAGCAGGTTTTGGGACAGGGGGACCTACGAGCAGTACTTC. This sequence encodes CASRFWDRGTYEQYF.

This clonotype was detected many times. The rearrangement uses TRBV12-3 or TRBV12-4 and TRBJ2-7; D tentatively fits TRBD1 or TRBD2 (5 bases each). Trimming took off 8 bases at V and 0 bases at J, with 11 bases between the two ends. This CDR3 contains 13 residues. The DNA of the CDR3 is TGTGCCAGCCGGGACGGCCCCTCCTACGAGCAGTACTTC. Translating gives CASRDGPSYEQYF.

This clonotype was seen more than once but under ten times. The genes are TRBV29-1 and TRBJ2-7; 7 positions match TRBD2. Trimming removed 2 bases from V and 5 bases from J; junction bases left unmatched: 9. Per the germline V gene, CDR1 is SQVTM and CDR2 is ANQGSEA. This CDR3 region has 14 residues. The CDR3: CSVEHGGGLHEQYF. Written as DNA, the CDR3 is TGCAGCGTTGAACACGGGGGAGGGCTCCACGAGCAGTACTTC.

Concerning this clonotype itself: Compared with germline, one end of the junction differs, possibly owing to a read error. The rearrangement joins TRBV5-6 to TRBJ2-7; 7 nucleotides match TRBD1. CDR3 length: 17 residues. Germline V gives CDR1 SGHDT, CDR2 YYEEEE. The CDR3: CAISPQRLGTVSYEQYF. CDR3 bases: TGTGCCATCAGCCCCCAGCGCCTCGGGACAGTATCCTACGAGCAGTACTTC.

This rearrangement joins TRBV2 to TRBJ2-5; weak D call: TRBD2 (5 bases). Germline CDR1 and CDR2: SNHLY and FYNNEI. The CDR3 runs 14 residues. V was clipped by 5 bases and J by 3 bases, with 13 bases between them. The CDR3 loop reads CASSRDGVEETQYF. CDR3 DNA: TGTGCCAGCAGTCGAGACGGGGTTGAAGAGACCCAGTACTTC.

The gene calls are TRBV6-2 or TRBV6-3 and TRBJ1-1, with unresolved D. From germline, CDR1 is MNHEY and CDR2 SVGEGT. This CDR3 contains 13 residues. V was shortened by 5 bases and J by 0 bases, with 7 bases between the two germline ends. CDR3 bases: TGTGCCAGCAGTCGGCGGATGAACACTGAAGCTTTCTTT. It encodes CASSRRMNTEAFF.

This clonotype was observed at least ten times. V is TRBV29-1 and J is TRBJ2-5, with 10 nucleotides matching TRBD2. Germline values: CDR1 SQVTM, CDR2 ANQGSEA. The CDR3 runs 15 residues. Losses at the gene ends were 1 base for V and 4 bases for J; bases not matched to a gene: 6. The CDR3 nucleotides are TGCAGCGTTGAAGGGGCTAGCGGGAGTATAGAGACCCAGTACTTC. It encodes CSVEGASGSIETQYF. Full variable domain (missing parts from reference TRBV29-1 and TRBJ2-5): SAVISQKPSRDICQRGTSLTIQCQVDSQVTMMFWYRQQPGQSLTLIATANQGSEATYESGFVIDKFPISRPNLTFSTLTVSNMSPEDSSIYLCSVEGASGSIETQYFGPGTRLLVL.

The J gene is TRBJ2-1, the V gene TRBV20-1; 8 bases are shared with TRBD2. There are 14 residues in the CDR3. Germline values: CDR1 DFQATT, CDR2 SNEGSKA (reference sequence). Germline trimming cut 6 bases from V and 5 bases from J; bases unmatched to any gene: 9. The CDR3 DNA follows: TGCAGTGCAAGAAGCGGGAGTAGGCACAATGAGCAGTTCTTC. This sequence encodes CSARSGSRHNEQFF.

V is TRBV29-1 and J is TRBJ1-2; TRBD1 might be the D (6 bases). Trimming pared 5 bases from V and 1 base from J, leaving 14 bases between. This CDR3 comprises 14 residues. The germline V gene has CDR1 SQVTM and CDR2 ANQGSEA. Written as DNA, the CDR3 is TGCAGCGTTATTTTACCACAGGGTAACTATGGCTACACCTTC. Protein: CSVILPQGNYGYTF. Variable domain in full (rest from reference TRBV29-1 and TRBJ1-2): SAVISQKPSRDICQRGTSLTIQCQVDSQVTMMFWYRQQPGQSLTLIATANQGSEATYESGFVIDKFPISRPNLTFSTLTVSNMSPEDSSIYLCSVILPQGNYGYTFGSGTRLTVV.

At least ten counts were recorded for this clonotype. The chain joins TRBV11-2 to TRBJ2-6; D call uncertain. Germline lookup yields CDR1 SGHAT and CDR2 FQNNGV. Trimming removed 4 bases at V and 2 bases at J, with 6 bases between. CDR3 size: 14 residues. This CDR3 reads CASSWEPGANVLTF. CDR3 coding DNA: TGTGCCAGCAGCTGGGAACCTGGGGCCAACGTCCTGACTTTC.

This clonotype was detected many times. The CDR3 DNA reads TGTGCCAGCAGTTTAAAGGTGGGGGAAACAAGCCAAGAGACCCAGTACTTC. Its protein product is CASSLKVGETSQETQYF. This rearrangement joins TRBV12-3 or TRBV12-4 to TRBJ2-5, with D perhaps assigned TRBD1 or TRBD2 (5 bases each). Trimming removed 2 bases at V and 1 base at J, with 17 bases between. The CDR3 runs 17 residues.